The subject of this entry is one T cell receptor beta chain. Repertoires were generated with immunoSEQ multiplex PCR, while TCRdb's copy carries only in-frame clones and drops some. Its clone listing holds about 140,000 clones. The data originate from a study of T cell responses to AZD1222 COVID-19 vaccine. V was clipped by 4 bases and J by 0 bases, with 13 bases between them. This CDR3 region has 15 residues. The germline CDR1 and CDR2 sequences are SGHNT and YYREEE (reference sequence). This sequence was found in an adult in good health. Sequencing was done on a sample of peripheral blood. The rearrangement joins TRBV5-4 to TRBJ1-1; D ambiguous. CDR3 DNA sequence: TGTGCCAGCAGCGGACCCCGGACGGTGAACACTGAAGCTTTCTTT. The encoded protein is CASSGPRTVNTEAFF.